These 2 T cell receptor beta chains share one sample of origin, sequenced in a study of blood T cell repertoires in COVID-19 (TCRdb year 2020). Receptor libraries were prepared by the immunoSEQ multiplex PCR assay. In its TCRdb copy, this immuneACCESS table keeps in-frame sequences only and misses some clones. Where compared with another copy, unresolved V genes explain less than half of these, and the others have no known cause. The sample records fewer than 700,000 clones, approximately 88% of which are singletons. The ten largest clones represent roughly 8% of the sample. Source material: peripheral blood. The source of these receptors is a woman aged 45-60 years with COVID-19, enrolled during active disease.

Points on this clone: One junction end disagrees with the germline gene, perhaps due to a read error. As DNA, the CDR3 is TGTGCCAGCAGCTTGGCCAATGAGCCCCAGCATTTT. Amino acids: CASSLANEPQHF. The rearrangement joins TRBV5-6 to TRBJ1-5, with no clear D. The CDR3 spans 12 residues. CDR1 is SGHDT, CDR2 YYEEEE, per germline.

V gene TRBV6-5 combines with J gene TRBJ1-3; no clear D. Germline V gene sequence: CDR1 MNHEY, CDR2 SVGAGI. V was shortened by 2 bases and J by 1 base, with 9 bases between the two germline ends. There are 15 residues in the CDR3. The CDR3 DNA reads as TGTGCCAGCAGTTACGCAGGTACTTCTGGAAACACCATATATTTT. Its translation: CASSYAGTSGNTIYF.